Below, 18 T cell receptor beta chains from the same sample are listed, as sequenced in a study of blood T cell repertoires in COVID-19 (TCRdb year 2020). The library was obtained by the immunoSEQ multiplex PCR assay. As stored in TCRdb, this immuneACCESS dataset retains in-frame rearrangements with V and J assigned. A fraction of the clones does not appear; measured against another copy, unresolved V genes explain less than half of the discrepancy, and the remainder lacks a known reason. Recorded for this sample are more than 300,000 clones; about nine tenths of them occurred a single time. In total, the top ten clones hold around 4.6% of the sample. The sample consisted of PBMCs or T cells enriched from blood (not recorded which). These receptors were taken from a man aged 25 to 45 who had recovered from COVID-19.

The rearrangement uses TRBV30 and TRBJ2-7; 10 nucleotides line up with TRBD2. V was clipped by 4 bases and J by 4 bases; unmatched bases: 1. Per the germline V gene, CDR1 is GTSNPN and CDR2 is SVGIG (reference sequence). CDR3 length: 12 amino acids. Here the CDR3 reads CAWTSGGYEQYF. DNA of the CDR3: TGTGCCTGGACTAGCGGGGGTTACGAGCAGTACTTC.

The chain is built from TRBV19 and TRBJ1-4; TRBD1 might be the D (6 bases). Trimming stripped 6 bases from V and 5 bases from J, with 19 bases between. This CDR3 is 16 amino acids long. Germline loops: CDR1 LNHDA, CDR2 SQIVND (reference sequence). The chain's CDR3 is CASSTFRDNGNEKLFF. The DNA of the CDR3 is TGTGCCAGTAGCACGTTCCGGGACAATGGGAATGAAAAACTGTTTTTT.

This clone was seen only once. This chain joins TRBV6-6 and TRBJ2-3; 13 nucleotides match TRBD2. The trim removed 5 bases at V and 2 bases at J, leaving 10 bases unmatched. The CDR3 contains 18 residues. Per the germline V gene, CDR1 is MNHNY and CDR2 is SVGAGI (reference sequence). In DNA, the CDR3 is TGTGCCAGCAGTCCCCTTTCACTAGCGGGGGGGGCCACAGATACGCAGTATTTT. Amino acid sequence: CASSPLSLAGGATDTQYF.

The rearrangement uses TRBV15 and TRBJ2-5; 11 bases are shared with TRBD2. CDR1 and CDR2 (germline): LNHNV, YYDKDF (reference sequence). J was trimmed by 1 base and V by 0 bases; bases with no gene match: 10. This CDR3 spans 19 amino acids. The CDR3 region is CATSRDPPSGGPFQETQYF. DNA of the CDR3: TGTGCCACCAGCAGAGATCCCCCTAGCGGGGGGCCATTCCAAGAGACCCAGTACTTC.

The CDR3 is CASSLDSPTDTQYF. CDR3 DNA sequence: TGCGCCAGCAGCTTGGACTCACCCACAGATACGCAGTATTTT. The chain carries TRBV5-1 and TRBJ2-3; D is ambiguous. V lost 0 bases and J lost 2, with 7 bases in between. This CDR3 has 14 amino acids. The germline CDR1 and CDR2 sequences are SGHRS and YFSETQ.

The chain has TRBV7-2 and TRBJ1-1; D may be TRBD1 (5 bases). The CDR3 contains 14 residues. Germline V gives CDR1 SGHTA, CDR2 FQGNSA. V was cut by 3 bases and J by 4 bases, with 12 bases left in between. This chain's CDR3 is CASSFGRGVTEAFF. CDR3 nucleotide sequence: TGTGCCAGCAGCTTTGGACGGGGGGTCACTGAAGCTTTCTTT.

The V call is TRBV18, the J call TRBJ1-5; TRBD1 might be the D (6 bases). Germline V gene data show CDR1 as KGHSH and CDR2 as LQKENI. V lost 3 bases, J lost 0 bases, and 9 bases lay in between. The CDR3 loop spans 15 amino acids. The CDR3 coding sequence is TGTGCCAGCTCACCCAGGGGAAATAGCAATCAGCCCCAGCATTTT. Encoded protein: CASSPRGNSNQPQHF.

The V and J genes are TRBV4-1 and TRBJ1-6; no reliable D call. This CDR3 has 15 residues. CDR1 and CDR2 (germline): MGHRA, YSYEKL. V lost 1 base to trimming and J lost 2 bases, with 6 bases between them. The CDR3 DNA follows: TGCGCCAGCAGCCAAGCCCCAGCCTATAATTCACCCCTCCACTTT. Translated: CASSQAPAYNSPLHF.

The V gene is TRBV7-9, the J gene TRBJ2-1; 11 nucleotides agree with TRBD2. Germline CDR1 SEHNR, CDR2 FQNEAQ (reference sequence). The trim removed 5 bases at V and 4 bases at J, leaving 7 bases unmatched. The CDR3 contains 16 residues. The CDR3 DNA reads TGTGCCAGCAGCCATCCAAGACTAGCGGGATACAATGAGCAGTTCTTC. This codes for CASSHPRLAGYNEQFF.

The sample holds one count of this clone. The rearrangement joins TRBV19 to TRBJ1-2; TRBD1 matches at 8 bases. The V gene's germline CDR1 is LNHDA and CDR2 SQIVND (reference sequence). The V segment lost 8 bases and the J segment 7 bases; nucleotides outside the gene matches: 3. The CDR3 is 11 amino acids. The CDR3 region is CASDRGGGYTF. Written as DNA, the CDR3 is TGTGCCAGTGACAGGGGTGGTGGCTACACCTTC.

Only a few counts were recorded for this clone. Mismatch with germline at one junction end may stem from a read error. The chain has TRBV23-1 and TRBJ2-5, with no clear D. TRBV23-1 is classed as an ORF, of uncertain function. This CDR3 is built from 10 residues. CDR3 in amino acids: CASSPCPCHF. CDR3 nucleotides: TGCGCCAGCAGTCCCTGTCCCTGTCACTTC.

The chain employs TRBV6-5 and TRBJ2-1; the D is unclear. V lost 4 bases, J lost 1 base, and 11 bases lay in between. This CDR3 region has 15 residues. CDR1 and CDR2 from the germline V gene are MNHEY and SVGAGI. The CDR3 coding sequence is TGTGCCAGCAGTTTAGTTGAGGTGTCCTACAATGAGCAGTTCTTC. Its protein product is CASSLVEVSYNEQFF.

The rearrangement uses TRBV11-2 and TRBJ1-3; 7 bases are shared with TRBD1. The CDR3 sequence is 15 residues long. V was clipped by 5 bases and J by 3 bases; unmatched bases: 7. Germline CDR1 is SGHAT and CDR2 is FQNNGV. Here the CDR3 reads CASSRGGPGGNTIYF. CDR3 coding DNA: TGTGCCAGCAGCCGAGGGGGCCCCGGTGGAAACACCATATATTTT.

V is TRBV23-1 and J is TRBJ1-5; D may be TRBD1 (5 bases). TRBV23-1 is placed among ORFs of uncertain function. The CDR3 consists of 14 residues. The germline V and J ends were trimmed by 0 bases and 2 bases, with 5 bases remaining between them. DNA for the CDR3: TGCGCCAGCAGTCAATCGGGGCGCAATCAGCCCCAGCATTTT. Residues: CASSQSGRNQPQHF.

This chain joins TRBV25-1 and TRBJ2-2; a possible D gene is TRBD1 (5 bases). This CDR3 spans 13 amino acids. V gave up 6 bases and J gave up 5 bases, with 10 bases separating them. Germline loops: CDR1 MGHDK, CDR2 SYGVNS. The CDR3 DNA sequence: TGTGCCAGCAGGGCTCAGGGAACCGGGGAGCTGTTTTTT. It translates to CASRAQGTGELFF.

V is TRBV3-1 (or the pseudogene TRBV3-2) and J is TRBJ2-5; D not certain. Germline CDR1 is LGHDT and CDR2 is YNNKEL (reference sequence). The V and J ends lost 4 bases and 5 bases respectively, with 14 bases between them. The CDR3 is 14 amino acids. The CDR3 DNA reads as TGTGCCAGCAGCCCAGGAATCCTTTCGGAGACCCAGTACTTC. It translates to CASSPGILSETQYF.

J is TRBJ1-1 and V is TRBV7-9, with D possibly being TRBD1 (6 bases). Trimming pared 3 bases from V and 0 bases from J, leaving 11 bases between. CDR3 length: 15 amino acids. The germline V gene encodes CDR1 SEHNR and CDR2 FQNEAQ (reference sequence). The CDR3 nucleotides read TGTGCCAGCAGCTTTCAGGGGAGGGTGAACACTGAAGCTTTCTTT. Encoded protein: CASSFQGRVNTEAFF. The variable domain in full, with the rest retrieved from reference TRBV7-9 and TRBJ1-1, is DTGVSQNPRHKITKRGQNVTFRCDPISEHNRLYWYRQTLGQGPEFLTYFQNEAQLEKSRLLSDRFSAERPKGSFSTLEIQRTEQGDSAMYLCASSFQGRVNTEAFFGQGTRLTVV.

The rearrangement uses TRBV6-5 and TRBJ1-3; possible D gene TRBD1, 5 bases. This CDR3 comprises 14 residues. The V and J ends lost 4 bases and 4 bases respectively, with 11 bases between them. CDR1 MNHEY and CDR2 SVGAGI come from the germline V gene. CDR3 sequence (DNA): TGTGCCAGCAGTTCGACAGAACTCGGAAACACCATATATTTT. It is translated as CASSSTELGNTIYF.